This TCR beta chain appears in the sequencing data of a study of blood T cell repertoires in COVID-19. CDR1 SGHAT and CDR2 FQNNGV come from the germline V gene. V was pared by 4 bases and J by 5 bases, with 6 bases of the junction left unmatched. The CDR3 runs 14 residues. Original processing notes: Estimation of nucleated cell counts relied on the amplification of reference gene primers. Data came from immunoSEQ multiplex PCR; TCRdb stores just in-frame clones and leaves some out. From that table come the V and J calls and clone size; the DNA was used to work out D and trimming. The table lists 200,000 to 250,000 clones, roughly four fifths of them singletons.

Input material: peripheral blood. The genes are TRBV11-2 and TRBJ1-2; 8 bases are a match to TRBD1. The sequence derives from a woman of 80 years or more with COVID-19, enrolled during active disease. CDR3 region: CASSYGQGQYGYTF. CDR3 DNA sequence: TGTGCCAGCAGCTACGGACAGGGTCAATATGGCTACACCTTC.